One sample yielded the 4 T cell receptor beta chains listed below, sequenced in a study of blood T cell repertoires in COVID-19. Libraries were prepared by immunoSEQ multiplex PCR; TCRdb keeps only in-frame clonotypes and omits some of them. The table shows about 140,000 clones, with approximately 80% occurring only once. The specimen was peripheral blood. All receptors come from a human donor in a cohort sampled during active COVID-19.

The chain joins TRBV4-1 to TRBJ1-1; 9 bases align to TRBD1. Per the germline V gene, CDR1 is MGHRA and CDR2 is YSYEKL. J lost 0 bases, V lost 4 bases, and 3 bases had no gene match. The CDR3 runs 15 residues. DNA of the CDR3: TGCGCCAGCAGCCTCCGGGACAGGGTGAACACTGAAGCTTTCTTT. Protein product: CASSLRDRVNTEAFF.

This chain joins TRBV4-3 and TRBJ1-5, with 11 nucleotides matching TRBD1. The V gene end was trimmed by 0 bases and the J gene end by 4 bases; junction bases not matched to a gene: 2. Germline V gene data show CDR1 as LGHNA and CDR2 as YSLEER. The length of the CDR3 is 16 residues. The CDR3 is CASSQEWDRGNQPQHF. DNA of the CDR3: TGCGCCAGCAGCCAAGAATGGGACAGGGGGAATCAGCCCCAGCATTTT.

The gene calls are TRBV18 and TRBJ1-4; tentatively, D is TRBD1 (5 bases). Germline V lookup: CDR1 KGHSH, CDR2 LQKENI. Trimming left V 6 bases short and J 8 bases short, with 10 bases between. This CDR3 comprises 12 residues. The CDR3 bases are TGTGCCAGCTCTCCCGACAGAGAAAAACTGTTTTTT. It yields the protein CASSPDREKLFF.

The chain recombines TRBV19 with TRBJ1-1; 10 positions match TRBD1. Looked up from germline, CDR1 is LNHDA and CDR2 is SQIVND (reference sequence). Trimming took 5 bases from V and 5 from J; bases not matched to a gene: 8. This CDR3 region has 15 residues. The CDR3 sequence: CASSGRQGAGTEAFF. The CDR3 DNA is TGTGCCAGTAGTGGGAGACAGGGGGCGGGAACTGAAGCTTTCTTT.